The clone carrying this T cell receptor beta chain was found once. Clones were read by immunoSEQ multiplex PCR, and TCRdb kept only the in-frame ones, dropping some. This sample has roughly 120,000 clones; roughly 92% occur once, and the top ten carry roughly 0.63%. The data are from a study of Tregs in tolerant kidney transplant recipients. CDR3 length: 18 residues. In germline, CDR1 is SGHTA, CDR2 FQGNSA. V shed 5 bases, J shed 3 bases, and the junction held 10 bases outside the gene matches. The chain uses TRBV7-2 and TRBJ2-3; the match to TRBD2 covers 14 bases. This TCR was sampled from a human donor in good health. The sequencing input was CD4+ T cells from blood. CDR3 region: CASSVGTSGGRGTDTQYF. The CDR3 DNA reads TGTGCCAGCAGCGTAGGGACTAGCGGGGGCCGCGGAACAGATACGCAGTATTTT.